Listed below are T cell receptor beta chains from one sample, sequenced in a study of early T cells in non-severe SARS-CoV-2 infection. Each CDR3 protein is one row after TCRdb ran MiXCR on the 5' RACE reads. The sample has about 54,000 distinct CDR3 sequences; 6.5% to 7.5% are singletons. This material consisted of whole blood, taken at baseline. Receptors were obtained from an adult who was a healthcare worker with PCR-confirmed SARS-CoV-2 infection or an uninfected control (not recorded which). The CDR3 runs from the conserved cysteine through the conserved F or W. A D gene is named only where the DNA matches it firmly. Not all rows give a size; the values are once, few, many and, for expanded clones, a class.

>TRBJ1-1|NA|NA|TRBV18
CASSPARGNTEAFF
TGTGCCAGCTCACCAGCCAGGGGGAACACTGAAGCTTTCTTT
>TRBJ2-1|TRBD1|many|TRBV7-9
CASSYRGDWANEQLF
TGTGCCAGCAGCTACAGGGGGGATTGGGCCAATGAGCAGCTCTTC
>TRBJ2-7|NA|NA|TRBV7-9
CASSLAPRNYEQYF
TGTGCCAGCAGCTTAGCCCCCCGGAACTACGAGCAGTACTTC
>TRBJ2-3|NA|few|TRBV24-1
CATSDPRPVITDTQYF
TGTGCCACCAGTGACCCCCGTCCGGTTATCACAGATACGCAGTATTTT
>TRBJ2-7|NA|NA|TRBV27
CASSLSPRGAAYEQYF
TGTGCCAGCAGTTTATCGCCCCGGGGCGCTGCCTACGAGCAGTACTTC
>TRBJ1-5|NA|many|TRBV20-1
CSARLGEGPQHF
TGCAGTGCTAGATTGGGGGAAGGGCCCCAGCATTTT
>TRBJ1-1|NA|many|TRBV12-3/TRBV12-4
CASSFGGIEAFF
TGTGCCAGCAGTTTTGGGGGAATTGAAGCTTTCTTT
>TRBJ1-4|NA|many|TRBV7-2
CASSHRTGSDEKLFF
TGTGCCAGCAGCCATCGAACAGGGTCGGATGAAAAACTGTTTTTT
>TRBJ1-5|NA|many|TRBV6-5
CASSYRENQPQHF
TGTGCCAGCAGCTACCGGGAGAATCAGCCCCAGCATTTT
>TRBJ2-5|NA|few|TRBV5-5
CASSVPGSRDQYF
TGTGCCAGCAGTGTCCCAGGAAGCCGAGACCAGTACTTC
>TRBJ2-6|NA|many|TRBV20-1
CSASLPGANVLTF
TGCAGTGCTAGTCTCCCCGGGGCCAACGTCCTGACTTTC
>TRBJ2-6|TRBD1|NA|TRBV11-2
CASSSGQGNTGANVLTF
TGTGCCAGCAGCTCCGGACAGGGTAATACTGGGGCCAACGTCCTGACTTTC
>TRBJ1-2|NA|few|TRBV28
CAWGPTFGYTF
TGTGCGTGGGGGCCGACTTTTGGCTACACCTTC
>TRBJ1-1|NA|NA|TRBV28
CASSSVNTEAFF
TGTGCCAGCAGTTCCGTGAACACTGAAGCTTTCTTT
>TRBJ1-1|NA|NA|TRBV30
CAWQGRGTEAFF
TGTGCCTGGCAGGGAAGGGGCACTGAAGCTTTCTTT
>TRBJ2-5|NA|few|TRBV14
CASSQVGETQYF
TGTGCCAGCAGCCAAGTCGGCGAGACCCAGTACTTC
>TRBJ1-1|NA|NA|TRBV5-1
CASRNSLAVNTEAFF
TGCGCCAGCAGGAATAGCCTCGCCGTGAACACTGAAGCTTTCTTT
>TRBJ2-2|NA|few|TRBV6-2/TRBV6-3
CASSPVGTGELFF
TGTGCCAGCAGCCCCGTGGGTACCGGGGAGCTGTTTTTT
>TRBJ2-3|NA|NA|TRBV7-9
CASSLLARPGTDTQYF
TGTGCCAGCAGCTTATTAGCCAGGCCGGGCACAGATACGCAGTATTTT
>TRBJ2-4|TRBD2|many|TRBV4-2
CASSQDHEGPGGIQYF
TGTGCCAGCAGCCAAGATCATGAGGGGCCGGGGGGCATTCAGTACTTC
>TRBJ2-1|NA|many|TRBV7-9
CASSLGGGWDEQFF
TGTGCCAGCAGCTTAGGAGGGGGATGGGATGAGCAGTTCTTC
>TRBJ1-2|NA|few|TRBV7-9
CASSQMVEGFYGYTF
TGTGCCAGCAGCCAGATGGTAGAGGGCTTCTATGGCTACACCTTC
>TRBJ2-3|TRBD2|many|TRBV20-1
CSVSRGGDTDTQYF
TGCAGTGTCAGTCGGGGGGGCGACACAGATACGCAGTATTTT
>TRBJ1-5|NA|few|TRBV4-2
CASSPRSGGSNQPQHF
TGTGCCAGCAGCCCCAGGTCAGGAGGGAGCAATCAGCCCCAGCATTTT
>TRBJ2-6|NA|NA|TRBV29-1
CSVDLGAGANVLTF
TGCAGCGTTGACTTGGGAGCCGGGGCCAACGTCCTGACTTTC
>TRBJ2-3|NA|many|TRBV12-3/TRBV12-4
CASSHGRGRTDTQYF
TGTGCCAGCAGCCACGGACGTGGCCGGACAGATACGCAGTATTTT
>TRBJ2-7|NA|few|TRBV5-5
CASSWDWATYEQYF
TGTGCCAGCAGCTGGGACTGGGCTACCTACGAGCAGTACTTC
>TRBJ2-5|TRBD2|few|TRBV20-1
CSARYGGGRAGGETQYF
TGCAGTGCTAGATACGGCGGCGGGAGAGCGGGGGGAGAGACCCAGTACTTC
>TRBJ2-7|TRBD1|many|TRBV6-5
CASSPGTGLSYEQYF
TGTGCCAGCAGCCCCGGGACAGGGCTTTCCTACGAGCAGTACTTC
>TRBJ1-1|NA|NA|TRBV19
CASSTGTMNTEAFF
TGTGCCAGTAGTACAGGGACCATGAACACTGAAGCTTTCTTT
>TRBJ2-3|TRBD1|few|TRBV7-2
CASTRDRVSDTQYF
TGTGCCAGCACCAGAGACAGGGTGTCTGATACGCAGTATTTT
>TRBJ1-4|TRBD1|NA|TRBV7-8
CASSLEGRGEKLFF
TGTGCCAGCAGCTTAGAGGGCAGGGGGGAAAAACTGTTTTTT
>TRBJ1-1|NA|few|TRBV12-3/TRBV12-4
CASSRTDDAFF
TGTGCCAGCAGCCGGACGGACGACGCTTTCTTT
>TRBJ1-1|NA|many|TRBV28
CASSFPGNTEAFF
TGTGCCAGCAGTTTTCCGGGGAACACTGAAGCTTTCTTT
>TRBJ2-7|TRBD2|few|TRBV5-6
CASGLAGAYEQYF
TGTGCCAGCGGACTAGCGGGTGCCTACGAGCAGTACTTC
>TRBJ1-1|NA|NA|TRBV12-2
CASRLANSLPEAFF
TGTGCAAGTCGCTTAGCGAACAGCCTCCCTGAAGCTTTCTTT
>TRBJ2-5|NA|NA|TRBV20-1
CSAPTRDETQYF
TGCAGTGCCCCGACTAGGGACGAGACCCAGTACTTC
>TRBJ1-4|TRBD1|many|TRBV19
CASSSDSRGDEKLFF
TGTGCCAGTAGTTCCGACTCCAGGGGGGATGAAAAACTGTTTTTT
>TRBJ2-7|NA|NA|TRBV7-2
CASSLTGSPYEQYF
TGTGCCAGCAGCTTAACGGGATCGCCCTACGAGCAGTACTTC
>TRBJ2-7|NA|NA|TRBV2
CASSDSGYEQYF
TGTGCCAGCAGTGATAGCGGATACGAGCAGTACTTC
>TRBJ2-1|TRBD1|few|TRBV5-1
CASRLLTGSYNEQFF
TGCGCCAGCAGACTACTGACAGGGTCCTACAATGAGCAGTTCTTC
>TRBJ1-4|NA|NA|TRBV12-3/TRBV12-4
CASSFRATNEKLFF
TGTGCCAGCAGTTTCAGGGCAACTAATGAAAAACTGTTTTTT
>TRBJ1-2|TRBD1|many|TRBV7-2
CASSGGGQETYGYTF
TGTGCCAGCAGCGGAGGGGGACAGGAGACCTATGGCTACACCTTC
>TRBJ1-1|NA|many|TRBV29-1
CSVEGVSLNTEAFF
TGCAGCGTTGAAGGTGTTAGTTTGAACACTGAAGCTTTCTTT
>TRBJ2-1|NA|NA|TRBV2
CASSESWGRANEQFF
TGTGCCAGCAGTGAATCGTGGGGGCGGGCCAATGAGCAGTTCTTC
>TRBJ1-1|TRBD1|many|TRBV11-2
CASPPPGQDRVNTEAFF
TGTGCCAGCCCCCCGCCGGGACAGGATCGGGTGAACACTGAAGCTTTCTTT
>TRBJ2-1|NA|few|TRBV3-1
CASSQDPTPSNEQFF
TGTGCCAGCAGCCAAGATCCGACCCCTTCGAATGAGCAGTTCTTC
>TRBJ2-1|NA|few|TRBV24-1
CATSRRGVSGNEQFF
TGTGCCACCAGTAGACGGGGTGTCAGCGGCAATGAGCAGTTCTTC
>TRBJ2-1|TRBD2|many|TRBV6-2/TRBV6-3
CASTYPRLAGGPNEQFF
TGTGCCAGCACATACCCGAGACTAGCGGGGGGGCCGAATGAGCAGTTCTTC
>TRBJ2-4|NA|NA|TRBV6-1
CAGGQAKNIQYF
TGTGCCGGCGGGCAGGCCAAAAACATTCAGTACTTC
>TRBJ1-1|NA|NA|TRBV7-9
CASSLSLRGEAFF
TGTGCCAGCAGCTTAAGCTTAAGGGGAGAAGCTTTCTTT